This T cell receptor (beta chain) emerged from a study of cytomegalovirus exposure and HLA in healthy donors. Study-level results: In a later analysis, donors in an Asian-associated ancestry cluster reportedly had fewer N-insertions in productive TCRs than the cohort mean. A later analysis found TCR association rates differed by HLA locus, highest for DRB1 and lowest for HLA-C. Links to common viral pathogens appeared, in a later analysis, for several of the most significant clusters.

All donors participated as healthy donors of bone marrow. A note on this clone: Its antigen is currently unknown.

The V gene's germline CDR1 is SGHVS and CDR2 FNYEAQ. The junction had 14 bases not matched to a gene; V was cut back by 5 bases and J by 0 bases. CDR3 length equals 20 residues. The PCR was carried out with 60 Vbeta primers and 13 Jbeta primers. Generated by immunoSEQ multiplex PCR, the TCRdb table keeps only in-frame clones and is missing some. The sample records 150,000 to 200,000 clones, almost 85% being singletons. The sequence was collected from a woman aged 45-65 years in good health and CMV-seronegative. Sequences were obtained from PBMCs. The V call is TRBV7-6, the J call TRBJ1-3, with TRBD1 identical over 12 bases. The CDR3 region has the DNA TGTGCCAGCAGCCCCCCGCTCTGGGACAGGGGGCTTCGCTCTGGAAACACCATATATTTT. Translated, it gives CASSPPLWDRGLRSGNTIYF.